This T cell receptor beta chain derives from a study of blood T cell repertoires in COVID-19. For the study at large: The United States, Italy and Spain were the sources of the acute and convalescent COVID-19 samples. Nucleic acid was either cDNA or gDNA, and it came from T cells, B-cell-depleted T cells, or PBMCs.

J lost 2 bases, V lost 6 bases, and 14 bases had no gene match. There are 18 residues in the CDR3. Germline lookup yields CDR1 SGHRS and CDR2 YFSETQ. In the study's own analysis: Amplification with reference gene primers provided the estimates of nucleated cell counts. Profiled with immunoSEQ multiplex PCR; TCRdb holds only in-frame clones, not every one. The DNA gave D and trimming, while V, J and clone size come from that table. This repertoire shows about 210,000 clones, approximately 90% found once; its top ten account for more than 0.95%. This receptor was taken from a man aged 25-40 years with acute or convalescent COVID-19. V and J are TRBV5-1 and TRBJ2-1, with 10 bases aligning to TRBD2. Sequenced sample: peripheral blood. CDR3 in DNA: TGCGCCAGCACGTTGGGGCGGCTAGCGGGAGTTCCCTACAATGAGCAGTTCTTC. This gives the protein CASTLGRLAGVPYNEQFF.